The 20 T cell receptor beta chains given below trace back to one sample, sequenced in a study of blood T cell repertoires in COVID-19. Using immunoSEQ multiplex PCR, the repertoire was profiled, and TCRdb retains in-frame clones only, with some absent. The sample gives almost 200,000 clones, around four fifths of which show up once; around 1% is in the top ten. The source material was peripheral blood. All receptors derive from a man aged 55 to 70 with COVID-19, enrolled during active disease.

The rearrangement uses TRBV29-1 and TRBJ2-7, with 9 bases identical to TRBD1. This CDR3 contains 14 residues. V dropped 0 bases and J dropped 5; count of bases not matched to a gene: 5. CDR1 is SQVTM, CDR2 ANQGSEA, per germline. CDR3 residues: CSVEDPGQGDEQYF. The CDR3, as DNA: TGCAGCGTTGAAGATCCGGGACAGGGAGACGAGCAGTACTTC.

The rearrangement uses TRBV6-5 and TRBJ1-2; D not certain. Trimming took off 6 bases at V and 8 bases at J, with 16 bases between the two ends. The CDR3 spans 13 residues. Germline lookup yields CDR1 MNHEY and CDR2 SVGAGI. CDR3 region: CASRQTGVEGYTF. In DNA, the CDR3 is TGTGCCAGCAGGCAAACCGGGGTTGAAGGCTACACCTTC.

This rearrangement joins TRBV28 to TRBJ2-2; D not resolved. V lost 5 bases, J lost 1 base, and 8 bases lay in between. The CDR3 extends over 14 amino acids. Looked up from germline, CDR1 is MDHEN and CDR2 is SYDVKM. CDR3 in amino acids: CASSLLENTGELFF. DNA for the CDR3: TGTGCCAGCAGTCTCCTAGAGAACACCGGGGAGCTGTTTTTT.

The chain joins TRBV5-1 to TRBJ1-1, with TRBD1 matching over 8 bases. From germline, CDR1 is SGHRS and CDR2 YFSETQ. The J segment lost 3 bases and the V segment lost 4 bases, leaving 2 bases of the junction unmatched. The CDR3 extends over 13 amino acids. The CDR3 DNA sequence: TGCGCCAGCAGCCCGACAGGGGACACTGAAGCTTTCTTT. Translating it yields CASSPTGDTEAFF.

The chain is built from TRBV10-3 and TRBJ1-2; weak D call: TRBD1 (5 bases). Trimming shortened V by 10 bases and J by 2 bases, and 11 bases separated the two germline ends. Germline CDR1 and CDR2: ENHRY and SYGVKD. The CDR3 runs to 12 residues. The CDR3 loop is CATDQGNYGYTF. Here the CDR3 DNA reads TGTGCCACCGATCAGGGAAACTATGGCTACACCTTC.

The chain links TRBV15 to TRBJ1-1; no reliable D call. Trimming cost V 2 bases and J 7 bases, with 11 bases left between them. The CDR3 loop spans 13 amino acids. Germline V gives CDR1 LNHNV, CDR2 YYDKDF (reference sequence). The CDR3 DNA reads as TGTGCCACCAGCAGAAGGCCCCAGGTTGAAGCTTTCTTT. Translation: CATSRRPQVEAFF.

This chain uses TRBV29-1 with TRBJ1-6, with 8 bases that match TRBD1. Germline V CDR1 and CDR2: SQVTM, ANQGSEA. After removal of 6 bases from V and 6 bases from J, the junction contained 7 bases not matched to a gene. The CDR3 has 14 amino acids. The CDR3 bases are TGCAGCGTAACGGTCGGACAGGGTAATTCACCCCTCCACTTT. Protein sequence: CSVTVGQGNSPLHF.

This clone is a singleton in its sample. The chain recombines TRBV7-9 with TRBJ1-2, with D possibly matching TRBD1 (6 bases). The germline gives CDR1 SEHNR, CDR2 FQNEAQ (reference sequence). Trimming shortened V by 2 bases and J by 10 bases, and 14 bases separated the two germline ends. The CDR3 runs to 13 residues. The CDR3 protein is CASSLKGVSDYTF. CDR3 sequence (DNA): TGTGCCAGCAGCTTAAAGGGGGTCAGTGACTACACCTTC.

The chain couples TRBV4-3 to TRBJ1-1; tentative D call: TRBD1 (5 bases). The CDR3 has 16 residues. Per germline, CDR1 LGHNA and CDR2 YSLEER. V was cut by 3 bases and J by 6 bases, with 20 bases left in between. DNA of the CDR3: TGCGCCAGCAGCCACGGGGGAGAATCGGCTCAGGCTGAAGCTTTCTTT. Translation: CASSHGGESAQAEAFF.

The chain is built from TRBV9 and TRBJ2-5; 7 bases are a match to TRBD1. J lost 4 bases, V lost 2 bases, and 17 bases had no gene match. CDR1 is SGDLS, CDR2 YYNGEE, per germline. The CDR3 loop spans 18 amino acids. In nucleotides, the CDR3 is TGTGCCAGCAGCGTGAGCCTGGGGACAGTACGGAGAGGAGAGACCCAGTACTTC. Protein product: CASSVSLGTVRRGETQYF.

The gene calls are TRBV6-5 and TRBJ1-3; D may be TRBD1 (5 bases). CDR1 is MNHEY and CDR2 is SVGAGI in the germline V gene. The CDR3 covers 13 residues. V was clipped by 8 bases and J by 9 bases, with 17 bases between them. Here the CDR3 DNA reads TGTGCCAGCTCGAGGGGACCCGGGGGCACCATATATTTT. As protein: CASSRGPGGTIYF.

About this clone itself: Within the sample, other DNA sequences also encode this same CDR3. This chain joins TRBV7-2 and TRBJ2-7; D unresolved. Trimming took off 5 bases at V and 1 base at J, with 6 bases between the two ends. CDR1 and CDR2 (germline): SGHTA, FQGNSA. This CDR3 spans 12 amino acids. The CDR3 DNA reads TGTGCCAGCAGCCGCCAGTCCTACGAGCAGTACTTC. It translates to CASSRQSYEQYF.

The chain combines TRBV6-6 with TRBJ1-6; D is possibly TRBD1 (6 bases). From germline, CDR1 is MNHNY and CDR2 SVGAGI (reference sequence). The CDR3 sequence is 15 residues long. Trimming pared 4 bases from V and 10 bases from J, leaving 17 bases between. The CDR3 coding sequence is TGTGCCAGCAGTTTGGACAGAGGGTGGTTGTCACCCCTCCACTTT. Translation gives CASSLDRGWLSPLHF.

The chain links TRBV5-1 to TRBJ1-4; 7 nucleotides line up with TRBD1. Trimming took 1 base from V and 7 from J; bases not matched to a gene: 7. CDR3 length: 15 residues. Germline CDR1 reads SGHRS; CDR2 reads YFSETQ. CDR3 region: CASSLQGDLFEKLFF. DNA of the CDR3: TGCGCCAGCAGCTTGCAGGGGGACCTTTTTGAAAAACTGTTTTTT. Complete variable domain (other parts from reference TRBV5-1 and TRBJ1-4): KAGVTQTPRYLIKTRGQQVTLSCSPISGHRSVSWYQQTPGQGLQFLFEYFSETQRNKGNFPGRFSGRQFSNSRSEMNVSTLELGDSALYLCASSLQGDLFEKLFFGSGTQLSVL.

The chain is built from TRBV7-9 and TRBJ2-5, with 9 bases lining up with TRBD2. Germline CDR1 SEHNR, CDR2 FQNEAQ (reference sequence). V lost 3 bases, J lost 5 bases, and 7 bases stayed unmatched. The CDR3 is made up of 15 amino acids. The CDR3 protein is CASSFLAGVTETQYF. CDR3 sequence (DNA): TGTGCCAGCAGCTTCTTAGCGGGAGTGACGGAGACCCAGTACTTC.

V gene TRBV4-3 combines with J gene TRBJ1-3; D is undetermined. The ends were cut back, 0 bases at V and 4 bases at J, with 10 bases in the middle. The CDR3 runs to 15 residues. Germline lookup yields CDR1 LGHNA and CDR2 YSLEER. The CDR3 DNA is TGCGCCAGCAGCCAAGATTGGCTCGGGGGAAACACCATATATTTT. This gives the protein CASSQDWLGGNTIYF.

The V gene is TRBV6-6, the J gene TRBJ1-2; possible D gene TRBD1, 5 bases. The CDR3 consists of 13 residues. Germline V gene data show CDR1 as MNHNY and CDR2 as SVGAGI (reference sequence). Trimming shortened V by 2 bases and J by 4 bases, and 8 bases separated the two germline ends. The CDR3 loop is CASSYGTSYGYTF. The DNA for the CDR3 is TGTGCCAGCAGTTACGGGACTTCCTATGGCTACACCTTC.

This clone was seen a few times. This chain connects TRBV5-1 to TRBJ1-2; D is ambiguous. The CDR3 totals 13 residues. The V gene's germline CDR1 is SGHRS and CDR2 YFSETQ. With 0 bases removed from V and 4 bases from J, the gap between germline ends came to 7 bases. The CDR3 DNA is TGCGCCAGCAGCTTGGGGTCAGGCTATGGCTACACCTTC. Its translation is CASSLGSGYGYTF.

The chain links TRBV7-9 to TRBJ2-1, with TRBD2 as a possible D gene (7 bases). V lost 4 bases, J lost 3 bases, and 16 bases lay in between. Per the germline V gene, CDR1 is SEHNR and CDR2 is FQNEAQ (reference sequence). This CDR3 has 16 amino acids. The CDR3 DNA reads TGTGCCAGCAGCTCCTATGTCGGGGGGCTCTACAATGAGCAGTTCTTC. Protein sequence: CASSSYVGGLYNEQFF. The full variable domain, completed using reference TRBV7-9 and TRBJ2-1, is DTGVSQNPRHKITKRGQNVTFRCDPISEHNRLYWYRQTLGQGPEFLTYFQNEAQLEKSRLLSDRFSAERPKGSFSTLEIQRTEQGDSAMYLCASSSYVGGLYNEQFFGPGTRLTVL.

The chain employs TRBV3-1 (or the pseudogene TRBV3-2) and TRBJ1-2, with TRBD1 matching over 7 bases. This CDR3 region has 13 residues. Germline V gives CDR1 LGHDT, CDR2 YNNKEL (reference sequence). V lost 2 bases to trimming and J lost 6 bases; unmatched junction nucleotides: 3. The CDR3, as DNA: TGTGCCAGCAGCCAACGGACAGGAGATGGCTACACCTTC. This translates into CASSQRTGDGYTF.